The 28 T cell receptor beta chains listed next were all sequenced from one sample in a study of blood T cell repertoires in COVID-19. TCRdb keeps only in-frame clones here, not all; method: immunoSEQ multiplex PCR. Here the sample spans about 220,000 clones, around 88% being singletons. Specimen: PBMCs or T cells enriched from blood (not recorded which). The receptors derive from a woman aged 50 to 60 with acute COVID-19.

CDR3 nucleotides: TGTGCCAGCAGCTCGCTGGGACTAGGGGTATTTTACGAGCAGTACTTC. Amino acids: CASSSLGLGVFYEQYF. This chain joins TRBV5-6 and TRBJ2-7; TRBD2 aligns across 8 bases. The germline CDR1 and CDR2 sequences are SGHDT and YYEEEE. The length of the CDR3 is 16 residues. V lost 3 bases and J lost 4; bases outside the gene matches: 12.

The CDR3 reads CASSSGTSGRGTDEQYF. Written as DNA, the CDR3 is TGTGCCAGCTCATCCGGGACTAGCGGGAGGGGAACAGACGAGCAGTACTTC. The chain has TRBV18 and TRBJ2-7; 16 bases are shared with TRBD2. Trimming at V came to 5 bases and at J to 5 bases, leaving 9 bases not matched to a gene. CDR3 length: 17 amino acids. Germline lookup yields CDR1 KGHSH and CDR2 LQKENI.

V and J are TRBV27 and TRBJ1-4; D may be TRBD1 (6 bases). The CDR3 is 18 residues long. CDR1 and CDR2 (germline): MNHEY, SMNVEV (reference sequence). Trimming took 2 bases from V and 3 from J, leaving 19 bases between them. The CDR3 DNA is TGTGCCAGCAGTTTAAAGGGGCCAGGGGTCGTTGCTAATGAAAAACTGTTTTTT. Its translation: CASSLKGPGVVANEKLFF.

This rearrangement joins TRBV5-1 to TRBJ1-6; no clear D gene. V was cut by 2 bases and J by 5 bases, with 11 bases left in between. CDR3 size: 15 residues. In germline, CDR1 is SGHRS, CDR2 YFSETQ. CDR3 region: CASSFGTPDNSPLHF. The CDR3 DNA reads TGCGCCAGCAGCTTTGGTACACCAGATAATTCACCCCTCCACTTT. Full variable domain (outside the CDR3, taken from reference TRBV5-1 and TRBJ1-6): KAGVTQTPRYLIKTRGQQVTLSCSPISGHRSVSWYQQTPGQGLQFLFEYFSETQRNKGNFPGRFSGRQFSNSRSEMNVSTLELGDSALYLCASSFGTPDNSPLHFGNGTRLTVT.

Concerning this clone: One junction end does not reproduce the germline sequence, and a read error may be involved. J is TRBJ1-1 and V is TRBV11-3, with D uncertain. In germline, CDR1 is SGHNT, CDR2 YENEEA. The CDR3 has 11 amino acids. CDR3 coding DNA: TGTGCCAGCAGCTTGATGAGTCTGCGGAGTTTT. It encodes CASSLMSLRSF. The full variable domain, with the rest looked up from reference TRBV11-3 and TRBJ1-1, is EAGVVQSPRYKIIEKKQPVAFWCNPISGHNTLYWYLQNLGQGPELLIRYENEEAVDDSQLPKDRFSAERLKGVDSTLKIQPAELGDSAVYLCASSLMSLRSFGQGTRLTVV.

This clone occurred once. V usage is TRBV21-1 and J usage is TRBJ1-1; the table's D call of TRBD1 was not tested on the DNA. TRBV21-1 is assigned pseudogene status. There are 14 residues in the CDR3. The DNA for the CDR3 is TGTGCCAGCAGCAAAAAACAGCCGAACACTGAAGCTTTCTTT. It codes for CASSKKQPNTEAFF.

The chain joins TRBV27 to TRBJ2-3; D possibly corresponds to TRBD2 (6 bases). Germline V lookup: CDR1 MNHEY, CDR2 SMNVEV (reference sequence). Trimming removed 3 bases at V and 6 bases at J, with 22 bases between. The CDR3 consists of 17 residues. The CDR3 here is CASSFLRGLEGLDTQYF. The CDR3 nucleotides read TGTGCCAGCAGTTTTTTACGGGGACTGGAGGGTTTGGATACGCAGTATTTT.

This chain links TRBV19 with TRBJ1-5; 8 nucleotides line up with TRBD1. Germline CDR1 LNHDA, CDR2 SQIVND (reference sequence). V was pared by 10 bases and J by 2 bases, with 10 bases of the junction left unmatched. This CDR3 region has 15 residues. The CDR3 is CATRTGTGRNQPQHF. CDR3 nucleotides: TGTGCCACCCGGACCGGGACAGGTCGCAATCAGCCCCAGCATTTT.

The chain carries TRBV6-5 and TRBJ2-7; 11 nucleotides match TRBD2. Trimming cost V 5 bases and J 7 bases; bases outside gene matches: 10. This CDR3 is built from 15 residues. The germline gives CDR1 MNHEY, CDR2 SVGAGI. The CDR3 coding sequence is TGTGCCAGCAGTACCCCGGGACTAGCGGACAGGGAGCAGTACTTC. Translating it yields CASSTPGLADREQYF.

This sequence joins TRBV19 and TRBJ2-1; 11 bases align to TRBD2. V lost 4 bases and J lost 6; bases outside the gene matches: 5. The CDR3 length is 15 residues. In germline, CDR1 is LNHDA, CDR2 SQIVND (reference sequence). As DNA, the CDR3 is TGTGCCAGTAGTAACCTAGCGGGAGGCCGCAATGAGCAGTTCTTC. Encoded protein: CASSNLAGGRNEQFF.

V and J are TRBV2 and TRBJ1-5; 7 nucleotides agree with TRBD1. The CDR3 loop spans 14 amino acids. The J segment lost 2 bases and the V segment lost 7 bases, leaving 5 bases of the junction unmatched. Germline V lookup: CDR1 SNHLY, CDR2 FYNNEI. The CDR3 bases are TGTGCCAGCACCGACAGGGCCCGCAATCAGCCCCAGCATTTT. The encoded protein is CASTDRARNQPQHF.

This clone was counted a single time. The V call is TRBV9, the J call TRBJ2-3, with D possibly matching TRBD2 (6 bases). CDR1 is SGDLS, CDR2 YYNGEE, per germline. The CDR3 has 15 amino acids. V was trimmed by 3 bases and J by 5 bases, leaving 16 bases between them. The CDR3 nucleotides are TGTGCCAGCAGCGACGGAGGGAGTGTACGAGATACGCAGTATTTT. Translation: CASSDGGSVRDTQYF.

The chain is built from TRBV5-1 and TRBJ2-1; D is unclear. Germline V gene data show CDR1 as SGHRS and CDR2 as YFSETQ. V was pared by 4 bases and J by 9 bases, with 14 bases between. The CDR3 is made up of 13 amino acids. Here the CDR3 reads CASSQLVAGEQFF. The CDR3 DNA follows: TGCGCCAGCAGCCAGCTAGTAGCCGGTGAGCAGTTCTTC.

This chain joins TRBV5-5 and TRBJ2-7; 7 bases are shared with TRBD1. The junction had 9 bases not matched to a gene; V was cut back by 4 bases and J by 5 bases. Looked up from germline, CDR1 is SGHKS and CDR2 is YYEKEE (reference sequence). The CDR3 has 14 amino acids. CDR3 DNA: TGTGCCAGCAGCCTCGTACACGGACAGGACGAGCAGTACTTC. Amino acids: CASSLVHGQDEQYF.

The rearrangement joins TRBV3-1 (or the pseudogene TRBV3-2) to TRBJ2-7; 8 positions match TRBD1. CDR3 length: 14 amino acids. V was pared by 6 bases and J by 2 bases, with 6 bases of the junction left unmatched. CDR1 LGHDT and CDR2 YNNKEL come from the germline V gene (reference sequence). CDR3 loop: CASRLGQGAYEQYF. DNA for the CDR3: TGTGCCAGCAGGCTCGGACAGGGAGCCTACGAGCAGTACTTC.

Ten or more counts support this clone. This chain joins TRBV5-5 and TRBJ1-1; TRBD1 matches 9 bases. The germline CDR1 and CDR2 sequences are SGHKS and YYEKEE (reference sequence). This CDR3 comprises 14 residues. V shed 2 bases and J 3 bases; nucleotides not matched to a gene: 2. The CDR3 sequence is CASSFGTGHTEAFF. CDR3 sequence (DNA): TGTGCCAGCAGCTTCGGGACAGGGCACACTGAAGCTTTCTTT.

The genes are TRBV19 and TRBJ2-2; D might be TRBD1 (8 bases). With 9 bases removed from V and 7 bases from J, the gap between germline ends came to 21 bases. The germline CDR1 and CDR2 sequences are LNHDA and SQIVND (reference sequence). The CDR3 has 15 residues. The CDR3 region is CASEDRAGVVGELFF. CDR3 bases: TGTGCCAGCGAGGACAGGGCGGGAGTGGTCGGGGAGCTGTTTTTT. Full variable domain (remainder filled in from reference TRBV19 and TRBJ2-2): DGGITQSPKYLFRKEGQNVTLSCEQNLNHDAMYWYRQDPGQGLRLIYYSQIVNDFQKGDIAEGYSVSREKKESFPLTVTSAQKNPTAFYLCASEDRAGVVGELFFGEGSRLTVL.

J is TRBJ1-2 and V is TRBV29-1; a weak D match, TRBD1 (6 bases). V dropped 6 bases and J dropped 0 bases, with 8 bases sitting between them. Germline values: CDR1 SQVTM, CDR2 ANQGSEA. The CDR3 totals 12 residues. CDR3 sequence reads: CSVRTANYGYTF. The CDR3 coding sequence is TGCAGCGTCAGGACAGCTAACTATGGCTACACCTTC.

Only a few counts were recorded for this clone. The CDR3 loop is CASSGEGTSGYNEQFF. The CDR3, as DNA: TGCGCCAGCAGCGGGGAAGGGACTAGCGGTTACAATGAGCAGTTCTTC. V is TRBV5-1 and J is TRBJ2-1, with 11 bases aligning to TRBD2. V lost 4 bases, J lost 4 bases, and 7 bases stayed unmatched. This CDR3 contains 16 residues. Germline loops: CDR1 SGHRS, CDR2 YFSETQ.

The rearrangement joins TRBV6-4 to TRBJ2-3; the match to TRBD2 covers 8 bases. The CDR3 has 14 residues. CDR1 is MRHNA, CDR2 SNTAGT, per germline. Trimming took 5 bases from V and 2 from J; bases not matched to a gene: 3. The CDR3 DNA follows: TGTGCCAGCAGTTTAGCGGGGCCCACAGATACGCAGTATTTT. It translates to CASSLAGPTDTQYF.

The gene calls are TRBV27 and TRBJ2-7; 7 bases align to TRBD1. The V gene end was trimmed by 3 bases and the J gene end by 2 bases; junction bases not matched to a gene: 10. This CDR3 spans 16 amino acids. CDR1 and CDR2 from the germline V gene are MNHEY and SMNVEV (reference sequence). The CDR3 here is CASSLAPGQLPYEQYF. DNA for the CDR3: TGTGCCAGCAGTTTGGCCCCGGGACAGCTACCCTACGAGCAGTACTTC.

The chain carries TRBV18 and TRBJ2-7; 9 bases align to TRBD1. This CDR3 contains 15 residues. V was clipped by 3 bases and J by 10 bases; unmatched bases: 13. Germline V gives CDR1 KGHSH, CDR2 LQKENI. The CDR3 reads CASSPPGQGGRSQYF. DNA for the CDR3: TGTGCCAGCTCACCCCCGGGACAGGGAGGGAGGAGTCAGTACTTC.

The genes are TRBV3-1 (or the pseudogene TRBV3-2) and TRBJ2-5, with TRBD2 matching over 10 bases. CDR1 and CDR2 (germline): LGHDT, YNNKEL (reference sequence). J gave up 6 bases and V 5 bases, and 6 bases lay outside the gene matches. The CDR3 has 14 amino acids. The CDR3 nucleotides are TGTGCCAGCAGCACTAGCGGGACGGGTAAGACCCAGTACTTC. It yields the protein CASSTSGTGKTQYF.

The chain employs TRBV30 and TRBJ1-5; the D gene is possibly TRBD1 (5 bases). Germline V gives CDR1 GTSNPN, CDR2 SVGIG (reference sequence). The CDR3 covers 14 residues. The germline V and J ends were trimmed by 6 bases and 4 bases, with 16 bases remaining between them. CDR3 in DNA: TGTGCCTGTACAAGTTGGGGGGAAAATCAGCCCCAGCATTTT. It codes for CACTSWGENQPQHF.

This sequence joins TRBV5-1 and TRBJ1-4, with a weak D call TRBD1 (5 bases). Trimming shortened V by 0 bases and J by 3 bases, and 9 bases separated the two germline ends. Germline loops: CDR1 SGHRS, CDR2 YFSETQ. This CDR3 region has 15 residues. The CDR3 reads CASSLVVGPNEKLFF. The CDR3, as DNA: TGCGCCAGCAGCTTGGTAGTGGGGCCTAATGAAAAACTGTTTTTT.

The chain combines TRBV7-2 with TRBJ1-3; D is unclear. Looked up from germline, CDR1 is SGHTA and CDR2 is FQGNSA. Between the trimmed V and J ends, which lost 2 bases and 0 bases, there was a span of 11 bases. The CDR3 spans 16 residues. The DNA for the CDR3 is TGTGCCAGCAGCTTATTCGAGGGATCCTCTGGAAACACCATATATTTT. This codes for CASSLFEGSSGNTIYF.

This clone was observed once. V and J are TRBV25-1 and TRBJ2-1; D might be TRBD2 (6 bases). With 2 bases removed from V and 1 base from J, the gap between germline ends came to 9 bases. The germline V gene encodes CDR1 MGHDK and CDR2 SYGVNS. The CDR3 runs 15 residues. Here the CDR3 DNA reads TGTGCCAGCAGTGAAGGACGGGAGTCCTACAATGAGCAGTTCTTC. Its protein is CASSEGRESYNEQFF.

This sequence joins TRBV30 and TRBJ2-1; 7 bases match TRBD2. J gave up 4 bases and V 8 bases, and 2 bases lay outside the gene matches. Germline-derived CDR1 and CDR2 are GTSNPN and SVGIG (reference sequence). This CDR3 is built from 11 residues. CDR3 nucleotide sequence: TGTGCCAGGCGGGGGTACAATGAGCAGTTCTTC. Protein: CARRGYNEQFF.